This TCR beta chain came from a study of somatic mutations in cytotoxic T cells in rheumatoid arthritis. The assay was immunoSEQ multiplex PCR, and TCRdb's table has in-frame clones only and misses some. The sample consists of under 20,000 clones, over 75% of them appearing once. Regarding this clone: It is unclear where the CDR3 begins or ends on the DNA, so no DNA is shown, and the CDR3 is as TCRdb lists it.

The CDR3 is 16 amino acids in total, end residues counted. CDR1 PRHDT and CDR2 FYEKMQ come from the germline V gene (reference sequence). The chain combines TRBV13 with TRBJ2-1; TRBD1, the table's D call, lacks a check against the DNA. The sample comprised CD8+ T cells sorted from blood. This TCR was sampled from an adult with rheumatoid arthritis. CDR3 sequence: CASSFWRGGSYNEQFF.